This T cell receptor beta chain was captured in a study of T cells after yellow fever vaccination. The CDR3 loop spans 15 amino acids. The V and J ends lost 5 bases and 2 bases respectively, with 16 bases between them. TCRdb re-derived calls from the 5' RACE reads in MiXCR, one entry per CDR3 protein. The repertoire includes hundreds of thousands of distinct CDR3 sequences, roughly a sixth of them detected once, and 15% to 20% sits in the top ten. J is TRBJ2-7 and V is TRBV12-3 or TRBV12-4; D is perhaps TRBD2 (5 bases). The TCR was taken from a man between 18 and 35 years old who received the YFV17D yellow fever vaccine. The specimen comprised PBMCs, sampled before the yellow fever booster vaccination. DNA for the CDR3: TGTGCCAGCAGTCCGTCGCCTAGAGCGGCCTACGAGCAGTACTTC. It specifies CASSPSPRAAYEQYF.